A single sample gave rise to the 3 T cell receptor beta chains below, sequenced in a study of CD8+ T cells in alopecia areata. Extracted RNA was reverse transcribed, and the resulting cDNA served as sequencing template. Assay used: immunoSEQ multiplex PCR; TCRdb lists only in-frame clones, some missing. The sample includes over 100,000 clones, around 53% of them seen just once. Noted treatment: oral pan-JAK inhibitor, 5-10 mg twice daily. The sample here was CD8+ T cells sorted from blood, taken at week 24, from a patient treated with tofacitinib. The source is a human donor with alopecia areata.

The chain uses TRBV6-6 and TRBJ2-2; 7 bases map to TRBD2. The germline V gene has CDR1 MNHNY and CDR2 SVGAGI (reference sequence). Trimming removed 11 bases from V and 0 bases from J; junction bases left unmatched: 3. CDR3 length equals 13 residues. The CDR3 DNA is TGTGCCGCGGGACTACCGAACACCGGGGAGCTGTTTTTT. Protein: CAAGLPNTGELFF.

The CDR3 coding sequence is TGTGCCATCAGTGAGTCGACCCGTGTGGACGAGCAGTACTTC. Translated, it gives CAISESTRVDEQYF. This chain links TRBV10-3 with TRBJ2-7; D unresolved. The CDR3 sequence is 14 residues long. Trimming cost V 0 bases and J 5 bases, with 11 bases left between them. Germline-derived CDR1 and CDR2 are ENHRY and SYGVKD.

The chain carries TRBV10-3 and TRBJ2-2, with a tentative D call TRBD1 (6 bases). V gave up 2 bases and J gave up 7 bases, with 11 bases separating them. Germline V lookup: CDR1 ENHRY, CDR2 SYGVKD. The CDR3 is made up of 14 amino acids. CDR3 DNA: TGTGCCATCAGTGAGGGGACAAGGAACGGGGAGCTGTTTTTT. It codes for CAISEGTRNGELFF.